A selection of T cell receptor beta chains follows, all from one sample in a study of cytomegalovirus exposure and HLA in healthy donors. Profiling relied on immunoSEQ multiplex PCR, and the TCRdb table lists in-frame clones only, not all of them. The table shows 150,000 or so clones, with approximately 80% occurring only once. The sample consisted of PBMCs. The receptors were sampled from a woman between 50 and 59 years old in good health and CMV-seropositive. CDR3s include the opening cysteine and the closing phenylalanine or tryptophan. D genes are given only for firm matches.

d_gene: NA; v_gene: TRBV6-6; CDR3aa: CASSFTGNSPLHF
d_gene: TRBD1; v_gene: TRBV4-3; CDR3aa: CASSQVGDSYGYTF
d_gene: TRBD1; v_gene: TRBV11-2; CDR3aa: CASSLDGQANEKLFF
d_gene: NA; v_gene: TRBV5-1; CDR3aa: CASSLDILSHRQFF
d_gene: TRBD2; v_gene: TRBV4-1; CDR3aa: CASSTGGGTDTQYF
d_gene: TRBD2; v_gene: TRBV5-6; CDR3aa: CASSFHSGRQFF
d_gene: TRBD1; v_gene: TRBV6-6; CDR3aa: CASSPSGTVEQYF
d_gene: TRBD2; v_gene: TRBV5-1; CDR3aa: CASSLGQGLRFEQYF
d_gene: TRBD1; v_gene: TRBV9; CDR3aa: CASSGQGAGGYTF
d_gene: TRBD1; v_gene: TRBV27; CDR3aa: CASSPSGTGGNQPQHF
d_gene: TRBD1; v_gene: TRBV5-6; CDR3aa: CASSTGQFNTEAFF
d_gene: TRBD2; v_gene: TRBV2; CDR3aa: CASTGPGGTYEQYF
d_gene: NA; v_gene: TRBV21-1; CDR3aa: CASSKEFRGNQPQHF
d_gene: TRBD1; v_gene: TRBV6-1; CDR3aa: CASSEMGRGRMNTEAFF
d_gene: NA; v_gene: TRBV4-2; CDR3aa: CASSQLDMETEAFF
d_gene: NA; v_gene: TRBV7-2; CDR3aa: CASSLEDRPSYEQYF
d_gene: NA; v_gene: TRBV19; CDR3aa: CASSDRTVSGNQPQHF
d_gene: TRBD1; v_gene: TRBV4-1; CDR3aa: CASSQRQGYQPQHF
d_gene: NA; v_gene: TRBV27; CDR3aa: CASRMDSGDTQYF
d_gene: NA; v_gene: TRBV2; CDR3aa: CASSEAEGGTAILSYEQYF
d_gene: NA; v_gene: TRBV25-1; CDR3aa: CASSRGTDTQYF
d_gene: NA; v_gene: TRBV7-9; CDR3aa: CASSSYSQETQYF
d_gene: TRBD1; v_gene: TRBV28; CDR3aa: CATLPGQNTYEQYF
d_gene: NA; v_gene: TRBV9; CDR3aa: CASSPPSPGEQYF
d_gene: NA; v_gene: TRBV4-1; CDR3aa: CASSQAAGGYEQYF
d_gene: TRBD1; v_gene: TRBV19; CDR3aa: CASTFRQGASGNTIYF
d_gene: TRBD2; v_gene: TRBV29-1; CDR3aa: CSRGGGDQGEQYF
d_gene: NA; v_gene: TRBV4-1; CDR3aa: CASSHRDTYPEAFF
d_gene: TRBD2; v_gene: TRBV4-1; CDR3aa: CASSQVPGTSGGETDTQYF
d_gene: TRBD1; v_gene: TRBV5-1; CDR3aa: CASSLSGTGKDGYTF
d_gene: NA; v_gene: TRBV13; CDR3aa: CASSPRLALNNEQFF
d_gene: TRBD1; v_gene: TRBV15; CDR3aa: CATSRDQTTGTYGYTF
d_gene: TRBD1; v_gene: TRBV2; CDR3aa: CASSVDRGHQPQHF
d_gene: NA; v_gene: TRBV18; CDR3aa: CASSPSQGGYEQFF
d_gene: NA; v_gene: TRBV2; CDR3aa: CASWGGPEQFF